A single sample is the source of the 32 T cell receptor beta chains below, sequenced in a study of blood T cell repertoires in COVID-19. Profiled with immunoSEQ multiplex PCR; TCRdb holds only in-frame clones, not every one. The sample records about 130,000 clones, approximately 80% being singletons. The sequenced sample consisted of peripheral blood. These receptors were collected from a woman aged 55 to 70 with active or convalescent COVID-19.

This rearrangement joins TRBV4-3 to TRBJ1-2; 9 bases agree with TRBD1. Germline CDR1 LGHNA, CDR2 YSLEER. CDR3 size: 15 residues. V was pared by 5 bases and J by 0 bases, with 4 bases of the junction left unmatched. The CDR3 region is CASSTRTGANYGYTF. The CDR3, as DNA: TGCGCCAGCAGCACTCGGACAGGGGCTAACTATGGCTACACCTTC.

The rearrangement joins TRBV2 to TRBJ2-5, with 7 bases lining up with TRBD2. The V segment lost 8 bases and the J segment 4 bases; nucleotides outside the gene matches: 7. The CDR3 sequence is 13 residues long. The germline gives CDR1 SNHLY, CDR2 FYNNEI. CDR3 DNA sequence: TGTGCCAGCGGGTGGGACTACTCAGAGACCCAGTACTTC. This encodes CASGWDYSETQYF.

This chain links TRBV4-1 with TRBJ1-1; 7 bases agree with TRBD1. Germline V gene data show CDR1 as MGHRA and CDR2 as YSYEKL. CDR3 length: 15 amino acids. The V and J ends lost 4 bases and 1 base, in that order; junction bases with no gene match: 6. The CDR3 spells CASSPSHRGNTEAFF. CDR3 nucleotide sequence: TGCGCCAGCAGCCCCTCGCACAGGGGGAACACTGAAGCTTTCTTT.

The rearrangement links TRBV28 to TRBJ1-5; TRBD1 matches 7 bases. Germline CDR1 MDHEN, CDR2 SYDVKM. CDR3 length: 16 residues. J gave up 3 bases and V 5 bases, and 10 bases lay outside the gene matches. The CDR3 protein is CASSAHPTGTNQPQHF. CDR3 nucleotide sequence: TGTGCCAGCAGTGCCCACCCGACAGGGACCAATCAGCCCCAGCATTTT.

The rearrangement uses TRBV2 and TRBJ2-7; the match to TRBD2 covers 8 bases. V trimming: 7 bases; J trimming: 1 base; junction bases outside the gene matches: 6. The V gene's germline CDR1 is SNHLY and CDR2 FYNNEI. The length of the CDR3 is 14 residues. CDR3 sequence reads: CASMGLVASYEQYF. In DNA, the CDR3 is TGTGCCAGCATGGGACTAGTAGCGTCCTACGAGCAGTACTTC.

V gene TRBV25-1 combines with J gene TRBJ1-6; 7 bases match TRBD1. CDR1 is MGHDK, CDR2 SYGVNS, per germline. The CDR3 consists of 15 residues. V trimming: 6 bases; J trimming: 11 bases; junction bases outside the gene matches: 13. DNA for the CDR3: TGTGCCAGCAGGGGAACTACAGGGGTTTTTCCACCCCTCCACTTT. Translating it yields CASRGTTGVFPPLHF. The full variable domain, rest sourced from reference TRBV25-1 and TRBJ1-6, is EADIYQTPRYLVIGTGKKITLECSQTMGHDKMYWYQQDPGMELHLIHYSYGVNSTEKGDLSSESTVSRIRTEHFPLTLESARPSHTSQYLCASRGTTGVFPPLHFGNGTRLTVT.

This clone has only one observation. The genes are TRBV7-8 and TRBJ1-1, with D maybe TRBD1 (5 bases). V gave up 5 bases and J gave up 8 bases, with 15 bases separating them. CDR3 length equals 13 residues. From germline, CDR1 is SGHVS and CDR2 FQNEAQ. The CDR3 sequence: CASSPGMRTEAFF. The CDR3 nucleotides are TGTGCCAGCAGCCCAGGGATGAGGACAGAAGCTTTCTTT.

This chain uses TRBV28 with TRBJ1-2; D is perhaps TRBD1 (5 bases). V shed 5 bases and J shed 2 bases, with 12 bases lying between them. The CDR3 spans 14 residues. The germline CDR1 and CDR2 sequences are MDHEN and SYDVKM. CDR3 region: CASSPPGVNYGYTF. In DNA form, the CDR3 reads TGTGCCAGCAGTCCCCCGGGGGTCAACTATGGCTACACCTTC.

The CDR3 here is CASSLQGIDTGELFF. The CDR3 bases are TGTGCCAGTAGTTTACAGGGGATCGACACCGGGGAGCTGTTTTTT. The chain is built from TRBV19 and TRBJ2-2; 7 positions agree with TRBD1. J was trimmed by 3 bases and V by 5 bases; bases with no gene match: 6. Germline CDR1 reads LNHDA; CDR2 reads SQIVND (reference sequence). CDR3 size: 15 residues.

This rearrangement joins TRBV12-3 or TRBV12-4 to TRBJ1-5, with D unclear. Trimming pared 5 bases from V and 8 bases from J, leaving 10 bases between. CDR3 length: 12 amino acids. CDR3 DNA sequence: TGTGCCAGCAGTCCCAGAGAGGAGCCCCAGCATTTT. Its protein is CASSPREEPQHF.

The chain links TRBV12-3 or TRBV12-4 to TRBJ1-1, with no clear D. The CDR3 runs 13 residues. V was shortened by 7 bases and J by 0 bases, with 9 bases between the two germline ends. The CDR3 protein is CASNRLMNTEAFF. The CDR3 DNA reads TGTGCCAGCAATCGACTGATGAACACTGAAGCTTTCTTT.

The rearrangement joins TRBV4-1 to TRBJ1-5; 8 nucleotides match TRBD1. Germline trimming cut 0 bases from V and 6 bases from J; bases unmatched to any gene: 7. Germline assignment: CDR1 MGHRA and CDR2 YSYEKL. The CDR3 is made up of 16 amino acids. Here the CDR3 reads CASSQDGQGFAQPQHF. CDR3 nucleotides: TGCGCCAGCAGCCAAGACGGACAGGGTTTTGCTCAGCCCCAGCATTTT.

The V call is TRBV7-9, the J call TRBJ2-3; 13 positions match TRBD2. Losses at the gene ends were 0 bases for V and 1 base for J; bases not matched to a gene: 1. The CDR3 loop spans 17 amino acids. The germline V gene has CDR1 SEHNR and CDR2 FQNEAQ (reference sequence). The CDR3 is CASSLAGLAGGTDTQYF. Written as DNA, the CDR3 is TGTGCCAGCAGCTTAGCCGGACTAGCGGGGGGCACAGATACGCAGTATTTT.

The chain joins TRBV7-2 to TRBJ2-3, with 7 bases aligning to TRBD2. Germline assignment: CDR1 SGHTA and CDR2 FQGNSA. With 2 bases clipped from V and 0 bases from J, the junction kept 11 bases outside the gene matches. The CDR3 is made up of 18 amino acids. The CDR3 bases are TGTGCCAGCAGCTTAAGGGGCGGGAGAGGGGCAAGCACAGATACGCAGTATTTT. This encodes CASSLRGGRGASTDTQYF.

CDR3 nucleotides: TGTGCCAGCAGCTTAGACGGGAGAGAAGCTTTCTTT. Protein: CASSLDGREAFF. The chain combines TRBV11-2 with TRBJ1-1, with D unclear. V lost 0 bases, J lost 8 bases, and 7 bases lay in between. The germline V gene has CDR1 SGHAT and CDR2 FQNNGV. The CDR3 is 12 amino acids.

The chain employs TRBV5-6 and TRBJ1-1, with a weak D call TRBD1 (6 bases). The V gene lost 5 bases and the J gene lost 5 bases, with 16 bases spanning the gap. Looked up from germline, CDR1 is SGHDT and CDR2 is YYEEEE. The CDR3 has 14 amino acids. The CDR3 here is CASRLTGRETEAFF. CDR3 nucleotides: TGTGCCAGCAGGCTAACAGGGAGAGAGACTGAAGCTTTCTTT.

This chain joins TRBV3-1 (or the pseudogene TRBV3-2) and TRBJ1-4, with 11 bases lining up with TRBD1. CDR3 length: 17 amino acids. The germline gives CDR1 LGHDT, CDR2 YNNKEL (reference sequence). With 4 bases clipped from V and 6 bases from J, the junction kept 10 bases outside the gene matches. CDR3 sequence (DNA): TGTGCCAGCAGCCGCGCTCGGACAGGGGGCTTAGATGAAAAACTGTTTTTT. Its protein product is CASSRARTGGLDEKLFF.

The rearrangement joins TRBV9 to TRBJ2-1; D is undetermined. This CDR3 spans 14 amino acids. Looked up from germline, CDR1 is SGDLS and CDR2 is YYNGEE. With 3 bases removed from V and 4 bases from J, the gap between germline ends came to 11 bases. The CDR3 is CASSAAGSYNEQFF. For the CDR3, the DNA is TGTGCCAGCAGCGCCGCCGGGTCATACAATGAGCAGTTCTTC.

This clone has more than one count but fewer than ten. The chain joins TRBV2 to TRBJ2-7; D gene ambiguous. Germline CDR1 is SNHLY and CDR2 is FYNNEI. This CDR3 region has 14 residues. V dropped 1 base and J dropped 2 bases, with 9 bases sitting between them. CDR3: CASSEGVGAYEQYV. For the CDR3, the DNA is TGTGCCAGCAGTGAAGGGGTCGGAGCCTACGAGCAGTACGTC.

The chain carries TRBV7-2 and TRBJ2-7; TRBD2 matches 9 bases. The V segment lost 4 bases and the J segment 1 base; nucleotides outside the gene matches: 11. The CDR3 totals 17 residues. Germline-derived CDR1 and CDR2 are SGHTA and FQGNSA. The CDR3 DNA follows: TGTGCCAGCAGCTCCTTGGCTAGCGGGACCCCATCCTACGAGCAGTACTTC. This codes for CASSSLASGTPSYEQYF.

This sequence joins TRBV28 and TRBJ2-3, with TRBD1 matching over 9 bases. V trimming: 2 bases; J trimming: 7 bases; junction bases outside the gene matches: 7. The CDR3 extends over 15 amino acids. In germline, CDR1 is MDHEN, CDR2 SYDVKM. In nucleotides, the CDR3 is TGTGCCAGCAGTTTACCCCGACAGGGGGGAAATACGCAGTATTTT. It codes for CASSLPRQGGNTQYF.

The V call is TRBV7-3, the J call TRBJ1-2; 7 bases match TRBD1. Germline V gene sequence: CDR1 SGHTA, CDR2 FQGTGA. The CDR3 covers 13 residues. Trimming cost V 1 base and J 6 bases; bases outside gene matches: 2. The CDR3 DNA reads as TGTGCCAGCAGCTTAAGAGGGGGCCATGGCTACACCTTC. Its translation is CASSLRGGHGYTF.

This clone appeared a few times. The genes are TRBV28 and TRBJ2-7; D might be TRBD1 (5 bases). The CDR3 runs to 14 residues. V lost 2 bases, J lost 2 bases, and 10 bases lay in between. CDR1 MDHEN and CDR2 SYDVKM come from the germline V gene. This CDR3 reads CASSLGAPPYEQYF. In nucleotides, the CDR3 is TGTGCCAGCAGTTTAGGGGCACCTCCCTACGAGCAGTACTTC.

This chain links TRBV5-4 with TRBJ1-4, with 8 bases identical to TRBD1. The ends lost 4 bases at V and 3 bases at J; junction bases unmatched: 2. Germline CDR1 is SGHNT and CDR2 is YYREEE (reference sequence). CDR3 length: 14 amino acids. The CDR3 is CASSVTGANEKLFF. The DNA for the CDR3 is TGTGCCAGCAGCGTGACAGGGGCTAATGAAAAACTGTTTTTT. Together with reference TRBV5-4 and TRBJ1-4, the CDR3 gives the full variable domain: ETGVTQSPTHLIKTRGQQVTLRCSSQSGHNTVSWYQQALGQGPQFIFQYYREEENGRGNFPPRFSGLQFPNYSSELNVNALELDDSALYLCASSVTGANEKLFFGSGTQLSVL.

This clone appeared once. This rearrangement joins TRBV7-2 to TRBJ2-7, with 9 bases aligning to TRBD1. The ends lost 5 bases at V and 6 bases at J; junction bases unmatched: 5. CDR1 is SGHTA and CDR2 is FQGNSA in the germline V gene. CDR3 length: 13 amino acids. Here the CDR3 DNA reads TGTGCCAGCAGCGGACAGGGGCAAGGCGAGCAGTACTTC. It translates to CASSGQGQGEQYF.

The chain links TRBV5-4 to TRBJ1-3, with D possibly being TRBD1 (5 bases). Trimming left V 4 bases short and J 8 bases short, with 19 bases between. From germline, CDR1 is SGHNT and CDR2 YYREEE (reference sequence). CDR3 length equals 15 residues. This CDR3 reads CASSAGPAPRHTIYF. CDR3 nucleotides: TGTGCCAGCAGCGCGGGACCGGCCCCGCGGCACACCATATATTTT. The complete variable domain, with remaining parts taken from reference TRBV5-4 and TRBJ1-3, reads ETGVTQSPTHLIKTRGQQVTLRCSSQSGHNTVSWYQQALGQGPQFIFQYYREEENGRGNFPPRFSGLQFPNYSSELNVNALELDDSALYLCASSAGPAPRHTIYFGEGSWLTVV.

The gene calls are TRBV19 and TRBJ1-6; 7 bases map to TRBD1. The CDR3 is made up of 13 amino acids. Germline lookup yields CDR1 LNHDA and CDR2 SQIVND (reference sequence). The trim removed 4 bases at V and 10 bases at J, leaving 4 bases unmatched. The chain's CDR3 is CASSTQGGSPLHF. In DNA, the CDR3 is TGTGCCAGTAGTACCCAGGGGGGCTCACCCCTCCACTTT.

The chain carries TRBV30 and TRBJ1-5; no reliable D call. V lost 3 bases, J lost 3 bases, and 15 bases lay in between. Germline V lookup: CDR1 GTSNPN, CDR2 SVGIG (reference sequence). The CDR3 runs to 15 residues. This chain's CDR3 is CAWSSAGITNQPQHF. CDR3 sequence (DNA): TGTGCCTGGAGCTCGGCAGGAATAACCAATCAGCCCCAGCATTTT.

Comments on this clone: One junction end does not reproduce the germline sequence, and a read error may be involved. This rearrangement joins TRBV11-3 to TRBJ2-3; the match to TRBD2 covers 14 bases. The CDR3 totals 16 residues. Germline loops: CDR1 SGHNT, CDR2 YENEEA. The CDR3 sequence: CASSSLTSGGAETQYF. The CDR3 nucleotides read TGTGCCAGCAGCTCCTTGACTAGCGGGGGGGCAGAGACGCAGTATTTT.

This clone was seen a handful of times. The J gene is TRBJ1-6, the V gene TRBV6-5; tentatively, D is TRBD1 (6 bases). Germline V gene sequence: CDR1 MNHEY, CDR2 SVGAGI. The V and J ends lost 5 bases and 8 bases respectively, with 16 bases between them. This CDR3 has 15 residues. The CDR3, as DNA: TGTGCCAGCAGTCAAAAGAGGGGGGGGGATTCACCCCTCCACTTT. The encoded protein is CASSQKRGGDSPLHF.

Concerning this clone: Distinct nucleotide sequences in the sample also encode this CDR3. The chain employs TRBV4-3 and TRBJ2-2; no clear D gene. The CDR3 spans 12 residues. Trimming removed 1 base at V and 8 bases at J, with 5 bases between. From germline, CDR1 is LGHNA and CDR2 YSLEER. CDR3 nucleotide sequence: TGCGCCAGCAGCCAAGTATCGGGGGAGCTGTTTTTT. This gives the protein CASSQVSGELFF.

V and J are TRBV5-5 and TRBJ1-5; D possibly corresponds to TRBD1 (6 bases). The V gene's germline CDR1 is SGHKS and CDR2 YYEKEE (reference sequence). The CDR3 sequence is 14 residues long. The V gene lost 4 bases and the J gene lost 4 bases, with 12 bases spanning the gap. CDR3 in amino acids: CASSAGTLNQPQHF. CDR3 bases: TGTGCCAGCAGCGCCGGGACACTTAATCAGCCCCAGCATTTT.